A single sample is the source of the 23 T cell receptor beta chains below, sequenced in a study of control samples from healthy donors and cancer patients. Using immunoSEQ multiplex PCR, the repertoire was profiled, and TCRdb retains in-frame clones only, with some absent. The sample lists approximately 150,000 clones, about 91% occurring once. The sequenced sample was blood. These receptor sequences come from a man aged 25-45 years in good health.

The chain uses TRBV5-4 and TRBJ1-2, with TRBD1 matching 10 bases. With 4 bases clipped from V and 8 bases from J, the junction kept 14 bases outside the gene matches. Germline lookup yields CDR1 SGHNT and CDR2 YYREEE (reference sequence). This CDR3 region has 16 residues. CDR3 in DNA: TGTGCCAGCAGCAACACCCTTTTCGAGGGACAGGGGGGCTACACCTTC. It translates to CASSNTLFEGQGGYTF.

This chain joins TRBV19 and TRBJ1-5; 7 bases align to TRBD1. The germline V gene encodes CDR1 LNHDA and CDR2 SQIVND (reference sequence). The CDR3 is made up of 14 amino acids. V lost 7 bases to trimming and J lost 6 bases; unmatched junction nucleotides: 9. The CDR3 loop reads CASNEGAEGQPQHF. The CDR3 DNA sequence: TGTGCCAGTAACGAGGGGGCGGAGGGTCAGCCCCAGCATTTT.

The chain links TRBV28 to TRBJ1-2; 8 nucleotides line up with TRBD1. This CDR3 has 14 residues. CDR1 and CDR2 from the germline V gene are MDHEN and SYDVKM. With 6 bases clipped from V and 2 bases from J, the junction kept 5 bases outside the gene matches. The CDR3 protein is CASRHNRGNYGYTF. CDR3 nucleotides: TGTGCCAGCAGGCATAACAGGGGGAACTATGGCTACACCTTC.

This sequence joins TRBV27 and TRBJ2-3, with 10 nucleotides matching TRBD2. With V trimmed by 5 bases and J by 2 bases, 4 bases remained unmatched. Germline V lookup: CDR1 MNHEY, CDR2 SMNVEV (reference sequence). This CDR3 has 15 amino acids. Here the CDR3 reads CASSLAGAYTDTQYF. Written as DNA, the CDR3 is TGTGCCAGCAGTCTAGCGGGGGCCTACACAGATACGCAGTATTTT.

CDR3 nucleotides: TGTGCCAGTAGCAAGACAGGGGGATCGTACGAGCAGTACTTC. Encoded protein: CASSKTGGSYEQYF. V gene TRBV19 combines with J gene TRBJ2-7; 9 bases are a match to TRBD1. The ends lost 6 bases at V and 4 bases at J; junction bases unmatched: 7. The CDR3 sequence is 14 residues long. CDR1 LNHDA and CDR2 SQIVND come from the germline V gene (reference sequence).

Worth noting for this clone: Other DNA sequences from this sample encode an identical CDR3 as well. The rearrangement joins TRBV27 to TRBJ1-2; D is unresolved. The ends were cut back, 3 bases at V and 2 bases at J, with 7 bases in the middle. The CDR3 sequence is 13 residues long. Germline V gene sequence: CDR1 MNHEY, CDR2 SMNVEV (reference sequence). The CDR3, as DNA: TGTGCCAGCAGTTTGGCCGGAAACTATGGCTACACCTTC. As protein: CASSLAGNYGYTF.

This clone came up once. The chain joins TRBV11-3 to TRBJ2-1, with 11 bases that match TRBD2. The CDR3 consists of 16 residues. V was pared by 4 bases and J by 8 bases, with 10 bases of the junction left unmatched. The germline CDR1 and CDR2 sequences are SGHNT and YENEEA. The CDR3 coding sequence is TGTGCCAGCAGCTCGACCGGGACTAGCGGTCGCGATGAGCAGTTCTTC. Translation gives CASSSTGTSGRDEQFF.

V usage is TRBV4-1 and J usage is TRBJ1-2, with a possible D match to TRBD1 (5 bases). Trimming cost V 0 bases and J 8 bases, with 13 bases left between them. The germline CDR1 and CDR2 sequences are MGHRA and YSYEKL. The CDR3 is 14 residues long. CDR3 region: CASSQEGLRGGYTF. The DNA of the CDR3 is TGCGCCAGCAGCCAAGAGGGGCTGCGGGGAGGCTACACCTTC.

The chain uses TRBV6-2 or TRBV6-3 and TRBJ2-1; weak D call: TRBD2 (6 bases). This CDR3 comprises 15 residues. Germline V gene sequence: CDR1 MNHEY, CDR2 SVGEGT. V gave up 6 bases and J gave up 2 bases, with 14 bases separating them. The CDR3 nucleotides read TGTGCCAGCAGCTCCAGCGGGTCCCCCTACAATGAGCAGTTCTTC. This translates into CASSSSGSPYNEQFF.

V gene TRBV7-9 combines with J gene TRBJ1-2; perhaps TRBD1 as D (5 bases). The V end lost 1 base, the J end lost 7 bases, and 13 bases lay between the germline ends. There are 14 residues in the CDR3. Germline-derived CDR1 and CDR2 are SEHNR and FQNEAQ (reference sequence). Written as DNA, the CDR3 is TGTGCCAGCAGCTTAGGATCAGCAGGGCTTGGCTACACCTTC. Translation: CASSLGSAGLGYTF.

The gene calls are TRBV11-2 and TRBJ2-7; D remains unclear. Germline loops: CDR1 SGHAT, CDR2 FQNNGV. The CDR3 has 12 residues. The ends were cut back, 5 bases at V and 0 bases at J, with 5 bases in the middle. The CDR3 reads CASSRISYEQYF. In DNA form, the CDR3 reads TGTGCCAGCAGCCGTATCTCCTACGAGCAGTACTTC. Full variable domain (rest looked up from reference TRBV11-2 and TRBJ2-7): EAGVAQSPRYKIIEKRQSVAFWCNPISGHATLYWYQQILGQGPKLLIQFQNNGVVDDSQLPKDRFSAERLKGVDSTLKIQPAKLEDSAVYLCASSRISYEQYFGPGTRLTVT.

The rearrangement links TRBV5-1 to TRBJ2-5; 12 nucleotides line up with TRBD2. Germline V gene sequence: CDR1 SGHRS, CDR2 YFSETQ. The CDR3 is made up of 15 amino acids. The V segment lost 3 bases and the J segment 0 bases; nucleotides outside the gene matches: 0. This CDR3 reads CASSWTSGDQETQYF. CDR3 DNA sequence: TGCGCCAGCAGCTGGACTAGCGGGGACCAAGAGACCCAGTACTTC.

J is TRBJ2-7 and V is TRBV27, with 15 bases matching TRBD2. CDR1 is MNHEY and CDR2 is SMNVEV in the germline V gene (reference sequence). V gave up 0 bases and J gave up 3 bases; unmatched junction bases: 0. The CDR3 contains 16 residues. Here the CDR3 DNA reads TGTGCCAGCAGTTTATCGGGACTAGCGGGGGGCTACGAGCAGTACTTC. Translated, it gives CASSLSGLAGGYEQYF.

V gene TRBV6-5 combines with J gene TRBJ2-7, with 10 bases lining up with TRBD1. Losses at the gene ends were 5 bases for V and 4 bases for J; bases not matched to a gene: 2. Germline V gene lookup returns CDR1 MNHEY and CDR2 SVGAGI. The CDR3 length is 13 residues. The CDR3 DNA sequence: TGTGCCAGCAGTCGGGACAGGGGTTACGAGCAGTACTTC. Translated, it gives CASSRDRGYEQYF.

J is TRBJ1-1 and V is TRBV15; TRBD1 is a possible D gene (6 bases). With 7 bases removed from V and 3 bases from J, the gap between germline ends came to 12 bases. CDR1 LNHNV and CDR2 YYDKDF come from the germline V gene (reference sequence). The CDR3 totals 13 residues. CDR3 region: CATTQGLDTEAFF. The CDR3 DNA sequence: TGTGCCACCACACAGGGTCTGGACACTGAAGCTTTCTTT.

DNA for the CDR3: TGTGCCAGCAGCTTAGAGGAGAGCTCTGGAAACACCATATATTTT. This encodes CASSLEESSGNTIYF. The V call is TRBV11-2, the J call TRBJ1-3; no firm D call. Germline V gene lookup returns CDR1 SGHAT and CDR2 FQNNGV. Trimming left V 0 bases short and J 0 bases short, with 6 bases between. The length of the CDR3 is 15 residues.

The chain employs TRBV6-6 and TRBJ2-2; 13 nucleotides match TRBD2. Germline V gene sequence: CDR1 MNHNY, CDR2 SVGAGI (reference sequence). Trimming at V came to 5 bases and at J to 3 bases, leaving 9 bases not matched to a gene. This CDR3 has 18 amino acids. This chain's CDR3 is CASSLTSGGPTDTGELFF. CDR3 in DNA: TGTGCCAGCAGTCTGACTAGCGGGGGGCCCACTGACACCGGGGAGCTGTTTTTT.

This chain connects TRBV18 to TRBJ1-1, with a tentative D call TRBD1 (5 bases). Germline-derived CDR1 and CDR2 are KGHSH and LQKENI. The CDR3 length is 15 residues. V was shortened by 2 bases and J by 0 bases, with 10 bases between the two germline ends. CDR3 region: CASSPEGGVNTEAFF. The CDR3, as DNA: TGTGCCAGCTCACCAGAGGGAGGGGTGAACACTGAAGCTTTCTTT.

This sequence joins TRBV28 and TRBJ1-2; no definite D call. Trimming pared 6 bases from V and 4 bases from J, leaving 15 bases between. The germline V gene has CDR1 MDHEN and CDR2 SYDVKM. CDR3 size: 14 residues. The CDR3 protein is CASRATAEGYGYTF. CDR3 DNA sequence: TGTGCCAGCAGGGCGACGGCAGAGGGCTATGGCTACACCTTC.

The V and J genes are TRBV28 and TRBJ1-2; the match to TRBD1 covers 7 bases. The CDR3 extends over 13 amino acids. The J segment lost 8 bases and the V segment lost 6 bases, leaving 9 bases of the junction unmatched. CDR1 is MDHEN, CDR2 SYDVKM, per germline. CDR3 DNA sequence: TGTGCCAGCAGCCGGGACAGCTTCTGGGGCTACACCTTC. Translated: CASSRDSFWGYTF.

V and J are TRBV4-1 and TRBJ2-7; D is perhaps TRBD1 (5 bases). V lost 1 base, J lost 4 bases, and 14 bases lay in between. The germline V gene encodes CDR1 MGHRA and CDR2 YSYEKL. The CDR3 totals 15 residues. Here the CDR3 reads CASSQGAGQRYEQYF. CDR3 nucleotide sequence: TGCGCCAGCAGCCAAGGGGCAGGGCAAAGATACGAGCAGTACTTC.

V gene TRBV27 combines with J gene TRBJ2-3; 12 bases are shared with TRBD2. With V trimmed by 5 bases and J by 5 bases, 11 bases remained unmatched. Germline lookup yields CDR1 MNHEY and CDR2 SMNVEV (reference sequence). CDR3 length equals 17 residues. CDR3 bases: TGTGCCAGCAGTCCCGAGGGGACTAGCGGGTCTAGAGATACGCAGTATTTT. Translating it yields CASSPEGTSGSRDTQYF.

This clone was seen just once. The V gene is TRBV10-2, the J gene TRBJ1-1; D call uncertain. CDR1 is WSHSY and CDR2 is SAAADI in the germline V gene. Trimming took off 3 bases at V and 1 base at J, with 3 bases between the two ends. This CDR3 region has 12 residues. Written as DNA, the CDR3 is TGCGCCAGCAGTGAAGGGAACACTGAAGCTTTCTTT. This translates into CASSEGNTEAFF.